These T cell receptor beta chains were read from a single sample in a study of blood T cell repertoires in COVID-19. Measured with immunoSEQ multiplex PCR; TCRdb has only the in-frame clones, and not every one. The table lists roughly 140,000 clones, almost 85% of them singletons, with over 2.5% in the top ten. The sequenced material came from peripheral blood. The receptors stem from a man aged 50-60 years with acute or convalescent COVID-19. Each CDR3 is given with its conserved first and last residue. A D gene is named only where the DNA matches it firmly. Clone sizes are given selectively: once, few, many, or a class where the clone is expanded.

>-|TRBV7-6|TRBJ2-7|-
CASSLVGGDSSYEQYF
TGTGCCAGCAGCTTGGTGGGCGGGGACAGTTCCTACGAGCAGTACTTC
>-|TRBV27|TRBJ1-2|-
CASSNAPWGGGYTF
TGTGCCAGCAGTAACGCCCCGTGGGGGGGTGGCTACACCTTC
>-|TRBV6-1|TRBJ1-6|-
CASSESTGFTTPLHF
TGTGCCAGCAGTGAGAGCACAGGGTTCACTACGCCCCTCCACTTT
>-|TRBV9|TRBJ2-7|TRBD1
CASSRGQGSYEQYF
TGTGCCAGCAGCAGGGGACAGGGATCCTACGAGCAGTACTTC
>-|TRBV10-3|TRBJ2-3|TRBD2
CAISGLATSTDTQYF
TGTGCCATCAGTGGACTAGCGACTAGCACAGATACGCAGTATTTT
>-|TRBV14|TRBJ1-5|-
CASSQDRVQYGNQPQHF
TGTGCCAGCAGCCAAGATCGGGTGCAGTATGGCAATCAGCCCCAGCATTTT
>few|TRBV5-4|TRBJ2-5|-
CASSRDKSTQYF
TGTGCCAGCAGCCGGGACAAGAGCACCCAGTACTTC
>-|TRBV28|TRBJ1-4|TRBD1
CASRAGQGIEKLFF
TGTGCCAGCAGGGCGGGACAGGGGATTGAAAAACTGTTTTTT
>-|TRBV5-1|TRBJ1-2|-
CASSLLNGGYGYTF
TGCGCCAGCAGCTTACTTAACGGTGGCTATGGCTACACCTTC
>-|TRBV5-8|TRBJ2-3|TRBD2
CASSRLTGGGSDTQYF
TGTGCCAGCAGCCGGCTAACGGGCGGGGGGTCCGATACGCAGTATTTT
>-|TRBV2|TRBJ2-6|-
CASSKGHSSGANVLTF
TGTGCCAGCAGTAAGGGACACTCCTCTGGGGCCAACGTCCTGACTTTC
>once|TRBV7-2|TRBJ1-2|TRBD1
CASSLAGQGANYGYTF
TGTGCCAGCAGCTTAGCGGGACAGGGAGCTAACTATGGCTACACCTTC
>-|TRBV9|TRBJ2-7|-
CASSVDEGSPYEQYF
TGTGCCAGCAGCGTAGACGAGGGTTCCCCCTACGAGCAGTACTTC
>-|TRBV10-2|TRBJ2-3|TRBD2
CASIGLAGGSADTQYF
TGCGCCAGCATTGGACTAGCGGGGGGTAGTGCAGATACGCAGTATTTT
>-|TRBV4-1|TRBJ2-3|TRBD2
CASSQDLAGFTDTQYF
TGCGCCAGCAGCCAAGATCTAGCGGGTTTCACAGATACGCAGTATTTT
>-|TRBV3-1/TRBV3-2|TRBJ1-6|-
CASSRSPGTLDSPLHF
TGTGCCAGCAGCCGAAGTCCCGGGACACTTGATTCACCCCTCCACTTT
>once|TRBV18|TRBJ1-2|-
CASSPSEPANYGYTF
TGTGCCAGCTCACCCTCAGAACCTGCTAACTATGGCTACACCTTC
>-|TRBV6-5|TRBJ2-1|-
CASAMRYNEQFF
TGTGCCAGTGCAATGCGGTACAATGAGCAGTTCTTC
>-|TRBV6-5|TRBJ1-2|-
CASNVGHGYTF
TGTGCCAGCAATGTGGGCCATGGCTACACCTTC
>once|TRBV9|TRBJ2-7|TRBD2
CASSPSGTGHTEQYF
TGTGCCAGCAGCCCCAGCGGGACTGGCCACACCGAGCAGTACTTC
>-|TRBV7-2|TRBJ2-3|TRBD2
CASSLTSGSTDTQYF
TGTGCCAGCAGCCTAACTAGCGGGAGCACAGATACGCAGTATTTT
>-|TRBV5-1|TRBJ2-6|-
CASSSLGANVLTF
TGCGCCAGCAGCTCCCTTGGGGCCAACGTCCTGACTTTC
>-|TRBV6-5|TRBJ1-2|-
CASSRGDVEHGYTF
TGTGCCAGCAGCAGGGGAGACGTGGAACATGGCTACACCTTC
>-|TRBV28|TRBJ2-7|TRBD2
CASSLDLLGQGGVYEQYF
TGTGCCAGCAGCCTCGACCTGTTGGGGCAGGGAGGGGTCTACGAGCAGTACTTC
>-|TRBV7-9|TRBJ1-6|TRBD1
CASSLGDRGNSPLHF
TGTGCCAGCAGCTTAGGGGACAGGGGTAATTCACCCCTCCACTTT
>-|TRBV15|TRBJ1-5|-
CATSRDRNKQPQHF
TGTGCCACCAGCAGAGACAGGAACAAACAGCCCCAGCATTTT
>few|TRBV6-1|TRBJ1-2|-
CASSERGLDGYTF
TGTGCCAGCAGTGAGCGGGGTTTGGATGGCTACACCTTC
>-|TRBV4-2|TRBJ2-1|TRBD2
CASGAVSGGAGNEQFF
TGTGCCAGCGGGGCCGTGAGCGGGGGGGCCGGTAATGAGCAGTTCTTC
>-|TRBV3-1/TRBV3-2|TRBJ1-5|-
CASSQGYRARSYQPQHF
TGTGCCAGCAGCCAAGGGTACCGTGCCCGGAGCTATCAGCCCCAGCATTTT
>-|TRBV2|TRBJ2-1|TRBD2
CASRNSGISWNEQFF
TGTGCCAGCAGGAATAGCGGGATCTCTTGGAATGAGCAGTTCTTC